This TCR beta chain was observed in a study of blood T cell repertoires in COVID-19. Only in-frame clones appear in the TCRdb table, and some are missing; sequencing was by immunoSEQ multiplex PCR. The repertoire holds approximately 77,000 clones, less than 85% seen once, with around 4.7% in the top ten. This clone has more than one count but fewer than ten. V was trimmed by 6 bases and J by 3 bases, leaving 14 bases between them. CDR1 KGHSH and CDR2 LQKENI come from the germline V gene. The CDR3 length is 14 residues. The receptor was derived from a woman in her 70s with acute or convalescent COVID-19. The source material was peripheral blood. The chain uses TRBV18 and TRBJ1-1; tentative D call: TRBD1 (5 bases). Written as DNA, the CDR3 is TGTGCCAGCTCCTGGGGCAGGGATGACACTGAAGCTTTCTTT. As protein: CASSWGRDDTEAFF.